One and the same sample provided the 22 T cell receptor beta chains below, sequenced in a study of graft-versus-host responses after intestinal transplantation. Profiled with immunoSEQ multiplex PCR; TCRdb holds only in-frame clones, not every one. The data contain 12,000 to 15,000 clones, 33% of them singletons. The authors plated approximately 200,000 CFSE-labeled responder cells with approximately 200,000 irradiated, violet-dye-labeled stimulator cells. Specimen: alloreactive CD8+ T cells from a mixed lymphocyte reaction culture, collected before intestinal transplant. Stated subset: CFSE-low proliferating T cells sorted from approximately 6-day pre-transplant mixed lymphocyte reaction (GvH or HvG direction). Receptors were obtained from a human patient who received an intestinal transplant.

Remarks on this clone: The same CDR3 also results from other DNA sequences found in this sample. The chain has TRBV21-1 and TRBJ1-6; the table calls TRBD1, which could not be checked here. TRBV21-1 is a pseudogene. The CDR3 totals 15 residues. CDR3 DNA sequence: TGTGCCAGCAGCAAGGGATGGGGGCGTTATTCACCCCTCCACTTT. Protein: CASSKGWGRYSPLHF.

V is TRBV5-6 and J is TRBJ1-2; the D gene is possibly TRBD1 (6 bases). V lost 4 bases to trimming and J lost 8 bases, with 12 bases between them. Germline lookup yields CDR1 SGHDT and CDR2 YYEEEE. The CDR3 loop spans 12 amino acids. CDR3 in amino acids: CASSRDRHGYTF. Written as DNA, the CDR3 is TGTGCCAGCAGCAGAGACAGGCACGGCTACACCTTC.

This clone was seen only a few times. This rearrangement joins TRBV19 to TRBJ2-1; no clear D gene. Germline loops: CDR1 LNHDA, CDR2 SQIVND (reference sequence). The CDR3 totals 11 residues. V was pared by 6 bases and J by 3 bases, with 3 bases between. The CDR3 DNA reads as TGTGCCAGTAGCGTCTACAATGAGCAGTTCTTC. Its translation: CASSVYNEQFF.

This clone occurred a few times. J is TRBJ2-2 and V is TRBV28, with 7 bases identical to TRBD1. The CDR3 is made up of 12 amino acids. The ends lost 6 bases at V and 6 bases at J; junction bases unmatched: 1. The germline V gene encodes CDR1 MDHEN and CDR2 SYDVKM. CDR3 sequence reads: CASSTGAGELFF. The CDR3 DNA follows: TGTGCCAGCAGCACAGGGGCCGGGGAGCTGTTTTTT.

The J gene is TRBJ1-1, the V gene TRBV14; perhaps TRBD1 as D (6 bases). Trimming stripped 3 bases from V and 1 base from J, with 21 bases between. The germline CDR1 and CDR2 sequences are SGHDN and FVKESK. CDR3 size: 18 residues. In DNA form, the CDR3 reads TGTGCCAGCAGCCAGAGGGGTGCACAGGGATTCCAGAACACTGAAGCTTTCTTT. Translating it yields CASSQRGAQGFQNTEAFF.

The rearrangement links TRBV18 to TRBJ1-6, with unresolved D. Germline V gene lookup returns CDR1 KGHSH and CDR2 LQKENI. There are 17 residues in the CDR3. V gave up 2 bases and J gave up 10 bases, with 21 bases separating them. The CDR3 bases are TGTGCCAGCTCACCAGAATACGCCGAGGAGTATCGGTCACCCCTCCACTTT. This codes for CASSPEYAEEYRSPLHF.

This clone was seen a few times. The CDR3 loop is CASSGDRGGGQPQHF. The CDR3 nucleotides are TGTGCCAGCAGTGGGGACAGGGGAGGGGGTCAGCCCCAGCATTTT. The V gene is TRBV6-5, the J gene TRBJ1-5; TRBD1 agrees at 10 bases. This CDR3 contains 15 residues. Germline loops: CDR1 MNHEY, CDR2 SVGAGI. Trimming at V came to 5 bases and at J to 6 bases, leaving 7 bases not matched to a gene.

The chain links TRBV7-9 to TRBJ1-3; D unclear. The CDR3 is 13 amino acids. Trimming cost V 5 bases and J 0 bases, with 5 bases left between them. Germline V lookup: CDR1 SEHNR, CDR2 FQNEAQ (reference sequence). The CDR3 DNA reads TGTGCCAGCAGCCATGTCTCTGGAAACACCATATATTTT. It specifies CASSHVSGNTIYF.

This clone was observed a few times. The chain uses TRBV7-9 and TRBJ2-7, with 7 positions matching TRBD1. Germline CDR1 is SEHNR and CDR2 is FQNEAQ (reference sequence). V gave up 6 bases and J gave up 6 bases; unmatched junction bases: 8. The CDR3 is 13 amino acids. The CDR3 DNA sequence: TGTGCCAGCAGTCAGACAGGGAGTCCCGAGCAGTACTTC. As protein: CASSQTGSPEQYF.

The chain uses TRBV29-1 and TRBJ2-3; no definite D call. Germline V gene lookup returns CDR1 SQVTM and CDR2 ANQGSEA. CDR3 length equals 12 residues. The V and J ends lost 3 bases and 3 bases respectively, with 7 bases between them. CDR3 coding DNA: TGCAGCGTTGATTCCGGGACAGATACGCAGTATTTT. It is translated as CSVDSGTDTQYF.

This clone occurred a few times. This chain uses TRBV4-3 with TRBJ1-4; TRBD1 is a possible D gene (5 bases). Trimming stripped 1 base from V and 1 base from J, with 13 bases between. There are 17 residues in the CDR3. The germline CDR1 and CDR2 sequences are LGHNA and YSLEER. The CDR3 loop is CASSQGAGVRTNEKLFF. The CDR3 coding sequence is TGCGCCAGCAGCCAAGGGGCGGGGGTCCGAACTAATGAAAAACTGTTTTTT.

This clone was seen more than once but under ten times. The rearrangement uses TRBV7-6 and TRBJ2-7; 10 positions match TRBD1. CDR1 SGHVS and CDR2 FNYEAQ come from the germline V gene. After removal of 1 base from V and 1 base from J, the junction contained 4 bases not matched to a gene. The CDR3 spans 16 residues. The CDR3 is CASSLGQGASSYEQYF. CDR3 coding DNA: TGTGCCAGCAGCTTAGGACAGGGGGCTAGTTCCTACGAGCAGTACTTC.

This chain connects TRBV29-1 to TRBJ1-1; the match to TRBD1 covers 12 bases. With V trimmed by 3 bases and J by 3 bases, 8 bases remained unmatched. CDR1 is SQVTM, CDR2 ANQGSEA, per germline. The CDR3 sequence is 16 residues long. In nucleotides, the CDR3 is TGCAGCGTTGAGGGACAGGGGGCAGTGAGGTACACTGAAGCTTTCTTT. Protein: CSVEGQGAVRYTEAFF.

The rearrangement uses TRBV4-3 and TRBJ2-1; 8 positions match TRBD2. The V segment lost 2 bases and the J segment 8 bases; nucleotides outside the gene matches: 5. This CDR3 has 14 residues. Germline lookup yields CDR1 LGHNA and CDR2 YSLEER. The CDR3 loop reads CASSQFSGGHEQFF. CDR3 nucleotides: TGCGCCAGCAGCCAATTTTCGGGGGGGCATGAGCAGTTCTTC.

This clone was observed a few times. The rearrangement uses TRBV13 and TRBJ1-3, with a tentative D call TRBD1 (5 bases). Trimming stripped 4 bases from V and 0 bases from J, with 7 bases between. The V gene's germline CDR1 is PRHDT and CDR2 FYEKMQ (reference sequence). The CDR3 loop spans 14 amino acids. The CDR3 loop reads CASSWDSSGNTIYF. The CDR3 DNA is TGTGCCAGCAGCTGGGACTCCTCTGGAAACACCATATATTTT.

Only a few counts were recorded for this clone. The CDR3 coding sequence is TGTGCCAGTAGTAACGACAGGGTCTATGGCTACACCTTC. Translating it yields CASSNDRVYGYTF. This rearrangement joins TRBV19 to TRBJ1-2, with TRBD1 matching over 7 bases. Trimming cost V 4 bases and J 4 bases; bases outside gene matches: 3. The CDR3 totals 13 residues. The germline V gene encodes CDR1 LNHDA and CDR2 SQIVND (reference sequence).

V and J are TRBV11-2 and TRBJ1-1; possibly TRBD1 for D (5 bases). Trimming pared 0 bases from V and 5 bases from J, leaving 13 bases between. CDR3 size: 15 residues. Germline V gene sequence: CDR1 SGHAT, CDR2 FQNNGV. The CDR3 DNA reads as TGTGCCAGCAGCTTAGAACGTGGGGCTGGAACTGAAGCTTTCTTT. As protein: CASSLERGAGTEAFF. The full variable domain, completed using reference TRBV11-2 and TRBJ1-1, is EAGVAQSPRYKIIEKRQSVAFWCNPISGHATLYWYQQILGQGPKLLIQFQNNGVVDDSQLPKDRFSAERLKGVDSTLKIQPAKLEDSAVYLCASSLERGAGTEAFFGQGTRLTVV.

This clone was observed a handful of times. The J gene is TRBJ2-5, the V gene TRBV7-9; D is perhaps TRBD1 (5 bases). The J call may be faulty, since TRBJ2-7 better matches the DNA end. The CDR3 extends over 13 amino acids. Germline assignment: CDR1 SEHNR and CDR2 FQNEAQ (reference sequence). In DNA form, the CDR3 reads TGTGCCAGCAGCTTACCAGGGTCGGACGAGCAGTACTTC. Residues: CASSLPGSDEQYF.

The rearrangement joins TRBV15 to TRBJ1-2; D might be TRBD1 (6 bases). The germline V and J ends were trimmed by 4 bases and 3 bases, with 12 bases remaining between them. Per germline, CDR1 LNHNV and CDR2 YYDKDF (reference sequence). The CDR3 is 14 residues long. CDR3: CATSTRGGDYGYTF. CDR3 in DNA: TGTGCCACCAGCACTCGAGGGGGGGACTATGGCTACACCTTC.

This clone came up a few times. This rearrangement joins TRBV27 to TRBJ2-7, with 8 bases matching TRBD2. CDR3 size: 14 residues. V lost 6 bases and J lost 0; bases outside the gene matches: 4. The germline CDR1 and CDR2 sequences are MNHEY and SMNVEV (reference sequence). In DNA form, the CDR3 reads TGTGCCAGCAGCCATGGGACTAGCTCCTACGAGCAGTACTTC. It encodes CASSHGTSSYEQYF.

The rearrangement links TRBV19 to TRBJ1-5; D may be TRBD1 (6 bases). CDR1 is LNHDA, CDR2 SQIVND, per germline (reference sequence). V was shortened by 2 bases and J by 2 bases, with 10 bases between the two germline ends. The CDR3 contains 15 residues. The CDR3 region is CASSITGYGNQPQHF. The CDR3 DNA reads as TGTGCCAGTAGTATAACAGGGTATGGCAATCAGCCCCAGCATTTT.

The chain joins TRBV18 to TRBJ1-1, with TRBD1 identical over 9 bases. This CDR3 comprises 15 residues. V lost 2 bases and J lost 3; bases outside the gene matches: 4. The germline gives CDR1 KGHSH, CDR2 LQKENI. The CDR3, as DNA: TGTGCCAGCTCACCAGGGACAGGGAGGGACACTGAAGCTTTCTTT. This sequence encodes CASSPGTGRDTEAFF.